Detailed here is one TCR beta chain. Repertoires were generated with immunoSEQ multiplex PCR, while TCRdb's copy carries only in-frame clones and drops some. The sample shows some 300,000 clones, around 90% of them seen only once. This entry belongs to a study of blood T cell repertoires in COVID-19. Study-level background: Material from acute and convalescent COVID-19 was sourced from the United States, Italy and Spain.

The V gene lost 9 bases and the J gene lost 3 bases, with 14 bases spanning the gap. Germline values: CDR1 LNHDA, CDR2 SQIVND (reference sequence). The CDR3 consists of 14 residues. Sample: peripheral blood. V and J are TRBV19 and TRBJ2-2; a possible D gene is TRBD2 (7 bases). This sequence was found in a woman aged 40 to 50 with COVID-19, enrolled during active disease. The CDR3 DNA is TGTGCCAGCAAGGGGGGGGCGGACACCGGGGAGCTGTTTTTT. Its translation is CASKGGADTGELFF.